A single sample gave rise to the 3 T cell receptor beta chains below, sequenced in a study of T cells in Graves' hyperthyroidism and ophthalmopathy. RNA transcripts yielded amplified TCR beta CDR3 regions. The primer set for the first-round RT-PCR of the TCR CDR3 was HTBI. TCRdb reanalysed the multiplex PCR reads using MiXCR and keeps one entry per CDR3 protein. The sample comprises over 450,000 distinct CDR3 sequences, roughly a sixth of which are singletons, and around 17% rests with the top ten. The sequencing input was blood. The source of these receptors is a woman aged 18-30 years with Graves' ophthalmopathy.

This clonotype occurred a few times. This chain joins TRBV5-1 and TRBJ2-1, with TRBD2 matching over 9 bases. V lost 4 bases to trimming and J lost 8 bases; unmatched junction nucleotides: 4. The CDR3 has 13 residues. Germline values: CDR1 SGHRS, CDR2 YFSETQ. In DNA form, the CDR3 reads TGCGCCAGCAGCCCAGGACTAGCGCATGAGCAGTTCTTC. It encodes CASSPGLAHEQFF.

This clonotype was detected a few times. This rearrangement joins TRBV19 to TRBJ1-1, with a possible D match to TRBD1 (5 bases). CDR3 size: 14 residues. With 3 bases removed from V and 8 bases from J, the gap between germline ends came to 16 bases. Germline CDR1 is LNHDA and CDR2 is SQIVND (reference sequence). The CDR3 spells CASSMVGRSPEAFF. CDR3 DNA: TGTGCCAGTAGTATGGTGGGGCGGTCACCGGAAGCTTTCTTT.

The chain couples TRBV19 to TRBJ1-1, with a tentative D call TRBD1 (5 bases). The germline CDR1 and CDR2 sequences are LNHDA and SQIVND (reference sequence). V gave up 11 bases and J gave up 7 bases, with 17 bases separating them. The CDR3 is made up of 12 amino acids. The CDR3 DNA reads TGTGCCGGGGGAGTTGCCCCAGGTGAAGCTTTCTTT. Translated: CAGGVAPGEAFF.